This TCR beta chain was captured in a study of PD-1 blockade in mismatch repair-deficient tumors. Clones were sequenced by immunoSEQ multiplex PCR, and TCRdb holds only the in-frame ones, with some missing. The table has 100,000 to 150,000 clones, 88% seen once. V lost 1 base to trimming and J lost 4 bases, with 5 bases between them. The CDR3 length is 14 residues. CDR1 is SGHAT, CDR2 FQNNGV, per germline. The sequence came from an adult with mismatch repair-deficient cancer. The sequencing here drew on peripheral blood, taken roughly 67 weeks after starting pembrolizumab. The J gene is TRBJ2-6, the V gene TRBV11-2; the D is unclear. CDR3 coding DNA: TGTGCCAGCAGCTTAGTTCCCGGGGCCAACGTCCTGACTTTC. Protein: CASSLVPGANVLTF.